The 29 T cell receptor beta chains presented below share a single source sample, sequenced in a study of control samples from healthy donors and cancer patients. Profiling relied on immunoSEQ multiplex PCR, and the TCRdb table lists in-frame clones only, not all of them. This sample has about 140,000 clones, with around 94% found just once. Input material: blood. These receptors were collected from a man aged 35-49 years in good health.

V and J are TRBV11-2 and TRBJ1-1; D ambiguous. The germline V gene encodes CDR1 SGHAT and CDR2 FQNNGV. The CDR3 is made up of 14 amino acids. Between the trimmed V and J ends, which lost 3 bases and 0 bases, there was a span of 8 bases. This CDR3 is CASSFDTLNTEAFF. The CDR3 region has the DNA TGTGCCAGCAGCTTCGACACATTGAACACTGAAGCTTTCTTT.

This clone is a singleton in its sample. The V gene is TRBV5-1, the J gene TRBJ1-1; 11 bases map to TRBD1. This CDR3 comprises 15 residues. Trimming removed 4 bases from V and 3 bases from J; junction bases left unmatched: 5. Germline V gene data show CDR1 as SGHRS and CDR2 as YFSETQ. CDR3 region: CASSPTDRGHTEAFF. Written as DNA, the CDR3 is TGCGCCAGCAGCCCCACGGACAGGGGGCACACTGAAGCTTTCTTT.

The chain links TRBV27 to TRBJ2-2, with no clear D. Germline CDR1 is MNHEY and CDR2 is SMNVEV (reference sequence). CDR3 length equals 13 residues. V lost 4 bases and J 4 bases, leaving 7 bases between the germline ends. The CDR3 bases are TGTGCCAGCAGTTACGGAGTCACCGGGGAGCTGTTTTTT. Amino acid sequence: CASSYGVTGELFF.

The chain joins TRBV7-8 to TRBJ2-2, with a possible D match to TRBD1 (5 bases). The germline CDR1 and CDR2 sequences are SGHVS and FQNEAQ. The CDR3 is 11 residues long. V lost 7 bases, J lost 6 bases, and 6 bases lay in between. The CDR3 loop reads CASTRAGELFF. CDR3 nucleotide sequence: TGTGCCAGCACCAGGGCCGGGGAGCTGTTTTTT.

The chain joins TRBV2 to TRBJ2-1; D gene unclear. The CDR3 sequence is 14 residues long. Trimming stripped 2 bases from V and 6 bases from J, with 11 bases between. CDR1 SNHLY and CDR2 FYNNEI come from the germline V gene. In nucleotides, the CDR3 is TGTGCCAGCAGTGAAATCAGGAGTACCAATGAGCAGTTCTTC. It codes for CASSEIRSTNEQFF.

V gene TRBV11-3 combines with J gene TRBJ1-1; D is uncertain. V lost 1 base to trimming and J lost 4 bases, with 7 bases between them. Germline CDR1 reads SGHNT; CDR2 reads YENEEA. This CDR3 comprises 13 residues. CDR3 in amino acids: CASSLGAATEAFF. DNA for the CDR3: TGTGCCAGCAGCTTAGGGGCAGCCACTGAAGCTTTCTTT.

The V call is TRBV10-2, the J call TRBJ2-1; D may match TRBD1 or TRBD2 (6 bases each). The germline V and J ends were trimmed by 10 bases and 8 bases, with 15 bases remaining between them. This CDR3 contains 12 residues. Germline lookup yields CDR1 WSHSY and CDR2 SAAADI. CDR3 coding DNA: TGCGCCACGCAAGCGGAGGGGGATGAGCAGTTCTTC. Translation gives CATQAEGDEQFF.

The chain is built from TRBV30 and TRBJ2-5, with D unresolved. CDR1 and CDR2 from the germline V gene are GTSNPN and SVGIG (reference sequence). This CDR3 is 11 amino acids long. Trimming took 2 bases from V and 5 from J, leaving 6 bases between them. The CDR3 bases are TGTGCCTGGAGTATGGGCGAGACCCAGTACTTC. Translating gives CAWSMGETQYF.

V gene TRBV13 combines with J gene TRBJ1-4; a possible D gene is TRBD1 (6 bases). Germline CDR1 reads PRHDT; CDR2 reads FYEKMQ (reference sequence). The CDR3 covers 15 residues. V was cut by 5 bases and J by 3 bases, with 13 bases left in between. CDR3 in amino acids: CASSPRQVSNEKLFF. The CDR3 DNA reads TGTGCCAGCAGCCCACGACAGGTGTCTAATGAAAAACTGTTTTTT.

This clone came up a few times. The gene calls are TRBV4-1 and TRBJ1-5; tentatively, D is TRBD1 (5 bases). The germline V gene encodes CDR1 MGHRA and CDR2 YSYEKL. This CDR3 is built from 13 residues. Deletions cut 0 bases from V and 6 bases from J, with 6 bases between. In DNA form, the CDR3 reads TGCGCCAGCAGCCAAGAAAGGGGTCAGCCCCAGCATTTT. It encodes CASSQERGQPQHF.

As DNA, the CDR3 is TGCGCCAGCAGCCCGGGCGGGGGCGGGTTCACAGATACGCAGTATTTT. As protein: CASSPGGGGFTDTQYF. The chain couples TRBV5-1 to TRBJ2-3; D possibly corresponds to TRBD2 (7 bases). Germline-derived CDR1 and CDR2 are SGHRS and YFSETQ. The CDR3 is 16 amino acids. V lost 4 bases and J 2 bases, leaving 17 bases between the germline ends. Together with reference TRBV5-1 and TRBJ2-3, the CDR3 gives the full variable domain: KAGVTQTPRYLIKTRGQQVTLSCSPISGHRSVSWYQQTPGQGLQFLFEYFSETQRNKGNFPGRFSGRQFSNSRSEMNVSTLELGDSALYLCASSPGGGGFTDTQYFGPGTRLTVL.

The rearrangement uses TRBV7-8 and TRBJ1-5; D may be TRBD1 (6 bases). CDR3 length: 15 amino acids. The germline V gene has CDR1 SGHVS and CDR2 FQNEAQ. V was cut by 5 bases and J by 5 bases, with 16 bases left in between. The CDR3 nucleotides are TGTGCCAGCAGCCGAATGGACAGAGGGGATCAGCCCCAGCATTTT. It yields the protein CASSRMDRGDQPQHF.

V is TRBV28 and J is TRBJ2-7; TRBD2 matches 7 bases. CDR3 size: 18 residues. The ends lost 0 bases at V and 3 bases at J; junction bases unmatched: 14. Germline CDR1 and CDR2: MDHEN and SYDVKM. CDR3 nucleotide sequence: TGTGCCAGCAGTTTATGCTGCAGCCTAGGGGAGGGTTTCTACGAGCAGTACTTC. This gives the protein CASSLCCSLGEGFYEQYF.

The chain uses TRBV20-1 and TRBJ2-7; TRBD1 agrees at 7 bases. CDR3 length equals 15 residues. Germline assignment: CDR1 DFQATT and CDR2 SNEGSKA (reference sequence). The V and J ends lost 3 bases and 2 bases, in that order; junction bases with no gene match: 10. This CDR3 is CSASYTGVITYEQYF. CDR3 nucleotides: TGCAGTGCTAGTTATACAGGGGTCATTACCTACGAGCAGTACTTC.

The chain links TRBV4-2 to TRBJ2-2, with D maybe TRBD1 (6 bases). The CDR3 consists of 16 residues. Trimming took off 0 bases at V and 7 bases at J, with 15 bases between the two ends. Germline V gene lookup returns CDR1 LGHNA and CDR2 YNFKEQ. The CDR3 loop is CASSQDPSEGGGELFF. In DNA form, the CDR3 reads TGTGCCAGCAGCCAAGACCCGAGCGAAGGGGGCGGGGAGCTGTTTTTT.

V and J are TRBV6-1 and TRBJ1-6; D perhaps matches TRBD1 (6 bases). Germline V gene data show CDR1 as MNHNS and CDR2 as SASEGT. V lost 4 bases to trimming and J lost 0 bases, with 13 bases between them. This CDR3 has 17 amino acids. The CDR3: CASSGFTGSSYNSPLHF. CDR3 coding DNA: TGTGCCAGCAGTGGGTTCACAGGGAGCTCCTATAATTCACCCCTCCACTTT.

V and J are TRBV10-2 and TRBJ2-5, with 8 bases lining up with TRBD2. From germline, CDR1 is WSHSY and CDR2 SAAADI. This CDR3 contains 13 residues. V shed 8 bases, J shed 2 bases, and the junction held 4 bases outside the gene matches. CDR3: CASSGRGQETQYF. Written as DNA, the CDR3 is TGCGCCAGCTCCGGGAGGGGTCAAGAGACCCAGTACTTC.

The rearrangement joins TRBV5-5 to TRBJ2-1; weak D call: TRBD2 (6 bases). This CDR3 spans 9 amino acids. The V gene's germline CDR1 is SGHKS and CDR2 YYEKEE (reference sequence). Trimming cost V 3 bases and J 15 bases, with 7 bases left between them. CDR3 bases: TGTGCCAGCAGCTGGGGACTGTTCTTC. Amino acids: CASSWGLFF. The full variable domain, completed using reference TRBV5-5 and TRBJ2-1, is DAGVTQSPTHLIKTRGQQVTLRCSPISGHKSVSWYQQVLGQGPQFIFQYYEKEERGRGNFPDRFSARQFPNYSSELNVNALLLGDSALYLCASSWGLFFGPGTRLTVL.

V and J are TRBV24-1 and TRBJ1-3; maybe TRBD1 (6 bases). Looked up from germline, CDR1 is KGHDR and CDR2 is SFDVKD. This CDR3 region has 15 residues. Trimming pared 6 bases from V and 1 base from J, leaving 12 bases between. In DNA form, the CDR3 reads TGTGCCACCAGTTCAGGGGCAGGTTCTGGAAACACCATATATTTT. This sequence encodes CATSSGAGSGNTIYF.

The rearrangement links TRBV24-1 to TRBJ1-6; tentative D call: TRBD1 (6 bases). This CDR3 contains 14 residues. The V and J ends lost 5 bases and 5 bases respectively, with 9 bases between them. The germline V gene has CDR1 KGHDR and CDR2 SFDVKD. The CDR3 loop is CATSGPGDNSPLHF. The DNA for the CDR3 is TGTGCCACCAGTGGCCCAGGGGATAATTCACCCCTCCACTTT.

This chain connects TRBV5-1 to TRBJ1-1; D not certain. This CDR3 has 13 amino acids. V was clipped by 2 bases and J by 5 bases, with 10 bases between them. CDR1 and CDR2 (germline): SGHRS, YFSETQ. CDR3 region: CASSFVGGTEAFF. The DNA of the CDR3 is TGCGCCAGCAGCTTCGTCGGAGGGACTGAAGCTTTCTTT.

V gene TRBV2 combines with J gene TRBJ2-5; TRBD2 matches 9 bases. J lost 5 bases, V lost 5 bases, and 9 bases had no gene match. The CDR3 totals 15 residues. Per germline, CDR1 SNHLY and CDR2 FYNNEI. CDR3 sequence (DNA): TGTGCCAGCAGTCCCTGGGCGGGGGGGCAGGAGACCCAGTACTTC. The encoded protein is CASSPWAGGQETQYF.

CDR3 residues: CASSFLSGSSYEQYF. In DNA form, the CDR3 reads TGTGCCAGCAGCTTCCTTAGCGGTAGCTCCTACGAGCAGTACTTC. V is TRBV5-6 and J is TRBJ2-7, with a weak D call TRBD2 (6 bases). Per the germline V gene, CDR1 is SGHDT and CDR2 is YYEEEE. V was trimmed by 2 bases and J by 0 bases, leaving 12 bases between them. The CDR3 is 15 residues long.

This rearrangement joins TRBV9 to TRBJ1-4; no clear D. This CDR3 spans 15 amino acids. V was clipped by 4 bases and J by 8 bases, with 18 bases between them. Germline V gene sequence: CDR1 SGDLS, CDR2 YYNGEE. The CDR3, as DNA: TGTGCCAGCAGCCCGAACTGGAGCCCTGGGGAAAAACTGTTTTTT. Translated, it gives CASSPNWSPGEKLFF.

The chain employs TRBV5-4 and TRBJ1-3; no definite D call. Trimming took 0 bases from V and 4 from J, leaving 8 bases between them. The CDR3 runs 14 residues. In germline, CDR1 is SGHNT, CDR2 YYREEE (reference sequence). The CDR3 nucleotides are TGTGCCAGCAGCTTGGGCTCCCTAGGAAACACCATATATTTT. Encoded protein: CASSLGSLGNTIYF.

This chain links TRBV6-4 with TRBJ2-6; no clear D gene. The V end was cut by 3 bases, the J end by 0 bases, with 3 bases between. The CDR3 extends over 14 amino acids. The germline V gene has CDR1 MRHNA and CDR2 SNTAGT. CDR3 sequence (DNA): TGTGCCAGCAGTGATGACTCTGGGGCCAACGTCCTGACTTTC. This encodes CASSDDSGANVLTF.

This clone was detected a few times. The chain joins TRBV11-2 to TRBJ2-7; 7 nucleotides align to TRBD1. V lost 1 base, J lost 5 bases, and 8 bases stayed unmatched. This CDR3 has 15 amino acids. From germline, CDR1 is SGHAT and CDR2 FQNNGV. CDR3 region: CASSLGRTGINEQYF. The DNA for the CDR3 is TGTGCCAGCAGCTTAGGTCGGACAGGTATCAACGAGCAGTACTTC.

The V call is TRBV5-1, the J call TRBJ2-5; D gene uncertain. Trimming stripped 0 bases from V and 1 base from J, with 7 bases between. Looked up from germline, CDR1 is SGHRS and CDR2 is YFSETQ. This CDR3 region has 14 residues. The chain's CDR3 is CASSLVAVQETQYF. The CDR3 DNA reads TGCGCCAGCAGCTTGGTGGCGGTCCAAGAGACCCAGTACTTC.

The chain has TRBV19 and TRBJ2-3, with a possible D match to TRBD1 (6 bases). Trimming removed 6 bases at V and 6 bases at J, with 19 bases between. Looked up from germline, CDR1 is LNHDA and CDR2 is SQIVND (reference sequence). This CDR3 contains 15 residues. DNA for the CDR3: TGTGCCAGTAGCGACAGGCCCTCCACCGAGGATACGCAGTATTTT. It specifies CASSDRPSTEDTQYF.